The present entry profiles one T cell receptor beta chain with its context. One junction end does not reproduce the germline sequence, and a read error may be involved. These data come from a study of metastatic and nonmetastatic thyroid tumors. The length of the CDR3 is 14 residues. Germline-derived CDR1 and CDR2 are DFQATT and SNEGSKA (reference sequence). TCRdb reanalyzed the PCR reads with MiXCR. The repertoire holds more than 35,000 clones, approximately 18% seen once, with 5.5% to 7% in the top ten. Thyroid surgery took place with no prior treatment in any patient. The sequence was collected from a male donor with papillary thyroid cancer or a benign thyroid nodule (not recorded which). Some clones in this sample may be carry-over from other donors' samples. The sequenced material came from blood. The V and J genes are TRBV20-1 and TRBJ1-2; D gene uncertain. In DNA, the CDR3 is TGCAGCGCTAGGCCTTGTGACCGAAACTATGGCTACACCTTC. Its translation is CSARPCDRNYGYTF.